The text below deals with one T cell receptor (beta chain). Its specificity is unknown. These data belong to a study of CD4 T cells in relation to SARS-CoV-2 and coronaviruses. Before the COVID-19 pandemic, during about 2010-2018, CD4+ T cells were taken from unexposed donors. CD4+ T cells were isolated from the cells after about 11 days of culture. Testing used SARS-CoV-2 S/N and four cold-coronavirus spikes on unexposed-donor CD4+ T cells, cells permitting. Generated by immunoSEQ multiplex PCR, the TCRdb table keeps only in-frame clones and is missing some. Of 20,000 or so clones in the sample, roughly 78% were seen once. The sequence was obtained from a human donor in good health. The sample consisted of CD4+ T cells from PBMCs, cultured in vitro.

The CDR3 region is CAISDPGTGMDGELFF. The CDR3, as DNA: TGTGCCATCAGTGACCCCGGGACAGGGATGGACGGGGAGCTGTTTTTT. The chain carries TRBV10-3 and TRBJ2-2; 9 positions match TRBD1. The V gene end was trimmed by 3 bases and the J gene end by 7 bases; junction bases not matched to a gene: 9. CDR1 and CDR2 (germline): ENHRY, SYGVKD. The CDR3 totals 16 residues.